A single sample gave rise to the 4 T cell receptor beta chains below, sequenced in a study of blood T cell repertoires in COVID-19. Clones were sequenced by immunoSEQ multiplex PCR, and TCRdb holds only the in-frame ones, with some missing. The sample holds a few hundred thousand clones, 85% to 90% seen once. The sequenced sample consisted of PBMCs or T cells enriched from blood (not recorded which). These receptors were taken from a woman aged 45-59 years with acute COVID-19.

The gene calls are TRBV11-1 and TRBJ2-7; TRBD2 aligns across 9 bases. V gave up 5 bases and J gave up 0 bases; unmatched junction bases: 8. Per the germline V gene, CDR1 is SGHAT and CDR2 is FQDESV (reference sequence). There are 16 residues in the CDR3. In DNA, the CDR3 is TGTGCCAGCAGCCCTGACCCTAGCGGGACCTCCTACGAGCAGTACTTC. Encoded protein: CASSPDPSGTSYEQYF.

The chain combines TRBV3-1 (or the pseudogene TRBV3-2) with TRBJ2-5; 10 bases are a match to TRBD2. The germline V gene has CDR1 LGHDT and CDR2 YNNKEL (reference sequence). This CDR3 contains 15 residues. V shed 8 bases, J shed 6 bases, and the junction held 12 bases outside the gene matches. The CDR3 here is CASRAAGGPLQTQYF. The CDR3 DNA reads TGTGCCAGCCGGGCAGCGGGAGGGCCCCTACAGACCCAGTACTTC.

The chain uses TRBV11-2 and TRBJ2-7, with D tentatively TRBD1 (5 bases). Per germline, CDR1 SGHAT and CDR2 FQNNGV. The CDR3 has 12 amino acids. V lost 5 bases and J lost 3, with 8 bases in between. In nucleotides, the CDR3 is TGTGCCAGCAGCCGACAGTTCTACGAGCAGTACTTC. The encoded protein is CASSRQFYEQYF.

This clone appeared a single time. The chain uses TRBV11-1 and TRBJ2-1, with D possibly matching TRBD1 (6 bases). This CDR3 contains 15 residues. Germline CDR1 reads SGHAT; CDR2 reads FQDESV (reference sequence). V dropped 4 bases and J dropped 4 bases, with 14 bases sitting between them. The CDR3, as DNA: TGTGCCAGCAGCTCGTCAGGGGAATCTTACAATGAGCAGTTCTTC. Residues: CASSSSGESYNEQFF.